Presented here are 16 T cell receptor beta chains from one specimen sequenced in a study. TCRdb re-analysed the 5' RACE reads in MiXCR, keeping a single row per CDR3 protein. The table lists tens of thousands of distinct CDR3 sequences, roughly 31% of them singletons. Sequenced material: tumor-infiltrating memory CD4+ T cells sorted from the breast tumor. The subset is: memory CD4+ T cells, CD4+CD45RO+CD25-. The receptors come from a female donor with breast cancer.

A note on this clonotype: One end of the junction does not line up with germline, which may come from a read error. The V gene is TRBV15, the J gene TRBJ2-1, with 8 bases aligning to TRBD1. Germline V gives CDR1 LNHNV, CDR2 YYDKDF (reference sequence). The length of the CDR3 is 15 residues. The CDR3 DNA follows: TGTGCCGCCAGCAGAGAAGGACAGGGAAACAATGAGCAGTCCTTC. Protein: CAASREGQGNNEQSF.

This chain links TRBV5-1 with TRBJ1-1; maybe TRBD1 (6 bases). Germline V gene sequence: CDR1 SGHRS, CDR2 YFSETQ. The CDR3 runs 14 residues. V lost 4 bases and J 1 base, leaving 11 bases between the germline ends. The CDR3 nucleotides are TGCGCCAGCAGCCAGGACAGAACGAACACTGAAGCTTTCTTT. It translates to CASSQDRTNTEAFF.

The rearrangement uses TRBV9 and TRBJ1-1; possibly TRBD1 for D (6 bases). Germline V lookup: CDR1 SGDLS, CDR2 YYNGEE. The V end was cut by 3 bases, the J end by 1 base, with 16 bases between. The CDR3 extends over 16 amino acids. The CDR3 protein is CASSDTDRWGNTEAFF. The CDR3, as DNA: TGTGCCAGCAGCGATACAGACAGGTGGGGGAACACTGAAGCTTTCTTT.

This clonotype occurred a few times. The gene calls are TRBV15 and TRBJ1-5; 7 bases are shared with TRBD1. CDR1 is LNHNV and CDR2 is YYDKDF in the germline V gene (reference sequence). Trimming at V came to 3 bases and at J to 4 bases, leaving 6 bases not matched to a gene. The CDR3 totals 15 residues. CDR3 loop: CATSRSRGENQPQHF. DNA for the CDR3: TGTGCCACCAGCAGGTCCAGGGGGGAAAATCAGCCCCAGCATTTT.

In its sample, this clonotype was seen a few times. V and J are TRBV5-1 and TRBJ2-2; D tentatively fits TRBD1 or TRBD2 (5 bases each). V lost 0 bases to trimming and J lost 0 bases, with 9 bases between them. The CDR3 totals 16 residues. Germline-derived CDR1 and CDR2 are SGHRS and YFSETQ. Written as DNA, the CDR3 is TGCGCCAGCAGCTTGGCCGTGGGGGCGAACACCGGGGAGCTGTTTTTT. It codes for CASSLAVGANTGELFF. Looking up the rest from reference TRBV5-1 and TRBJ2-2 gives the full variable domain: KAGVTQTPRYLIKTRGQQVTLSCSPISGHRSVSWYQQTPGQGLQFLFEYFSETQRNKGNFPGRFSGRQFSNSRSEMNVSTLELGDSALYLCASSLAVGANTGELFFGEGSRLTVL.

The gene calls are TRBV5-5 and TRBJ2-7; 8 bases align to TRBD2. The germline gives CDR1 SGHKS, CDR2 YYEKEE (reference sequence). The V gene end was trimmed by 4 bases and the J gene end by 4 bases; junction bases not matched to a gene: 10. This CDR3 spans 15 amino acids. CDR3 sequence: CASSHRVAGRYEQYF. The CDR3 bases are TGTGCCAGCAGCCATCGGGTAGCGGGAAGATACGAGCAGTACTTC.

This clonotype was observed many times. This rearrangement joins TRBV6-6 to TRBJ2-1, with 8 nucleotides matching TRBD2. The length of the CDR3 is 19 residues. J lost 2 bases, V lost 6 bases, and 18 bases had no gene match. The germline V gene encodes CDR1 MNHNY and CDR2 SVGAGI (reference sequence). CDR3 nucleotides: TGTGCCAGCAGAAGACAGGCTAGCGGGTCAATCGACCCCTACAATGAGCAGTTCTTC. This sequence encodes CASRRQASGSIDPYNEQFF.

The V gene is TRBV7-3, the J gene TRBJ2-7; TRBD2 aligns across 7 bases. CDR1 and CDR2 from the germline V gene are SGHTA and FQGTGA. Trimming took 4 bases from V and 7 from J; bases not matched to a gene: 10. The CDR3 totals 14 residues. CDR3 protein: CASSSSLLAREQYF. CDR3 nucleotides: TGTGCCAGCAGCTCATCATTACTAGCGAGGGAGCAGTACTTC.

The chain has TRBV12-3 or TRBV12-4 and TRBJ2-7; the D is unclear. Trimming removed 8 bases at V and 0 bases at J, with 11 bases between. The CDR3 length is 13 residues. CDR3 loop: CASLDDASYEQYF. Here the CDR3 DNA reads TGTGCCAGCTTGGACGATGCCTCCTACGAGCAGTACTTC.

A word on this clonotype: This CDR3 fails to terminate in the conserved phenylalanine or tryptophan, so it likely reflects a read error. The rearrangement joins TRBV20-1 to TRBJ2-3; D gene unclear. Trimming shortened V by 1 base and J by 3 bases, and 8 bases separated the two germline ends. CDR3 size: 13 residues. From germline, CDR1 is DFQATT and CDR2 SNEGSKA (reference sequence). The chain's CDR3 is CSARGLRTDTQYS. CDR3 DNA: TGCAGTGCTAGAGGTTTGCGGACAGATACGCAGTATTCT.

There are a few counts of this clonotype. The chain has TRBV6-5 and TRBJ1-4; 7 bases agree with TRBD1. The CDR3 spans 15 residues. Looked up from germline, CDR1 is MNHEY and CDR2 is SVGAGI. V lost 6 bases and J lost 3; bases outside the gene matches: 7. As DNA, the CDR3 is TGTGCCAGCAGGGGACCGGGACAGTCTAATGAAAAACTGTTTTTT. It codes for CASRGPGQSNEKLFF.

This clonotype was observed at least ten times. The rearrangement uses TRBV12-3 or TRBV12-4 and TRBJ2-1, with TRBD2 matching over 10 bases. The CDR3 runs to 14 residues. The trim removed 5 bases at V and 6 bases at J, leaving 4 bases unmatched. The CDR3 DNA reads TGTGCCAGCAGTCCCCGGACTAGCGGCAATGAGCAGTTCTTC. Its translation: CASSPRTSGNEQFF.

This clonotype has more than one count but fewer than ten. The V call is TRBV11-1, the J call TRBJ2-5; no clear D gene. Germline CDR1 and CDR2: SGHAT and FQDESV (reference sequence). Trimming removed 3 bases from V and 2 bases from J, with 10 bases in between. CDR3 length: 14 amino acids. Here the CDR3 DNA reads TGTGCCAGCAGCTTCTCGGGCAGGCAAGAGACCCAGTACTTC. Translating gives CASSFSGRQETQYF.

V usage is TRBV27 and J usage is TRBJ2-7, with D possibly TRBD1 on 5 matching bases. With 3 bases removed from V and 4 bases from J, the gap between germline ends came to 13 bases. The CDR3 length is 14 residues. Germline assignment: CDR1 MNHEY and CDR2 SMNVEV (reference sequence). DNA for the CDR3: TGTGCCAGCAGTTTTAGGGGCGGTGTATACGAGCAGTACTTC. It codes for CASSFRGGVYEQYF.

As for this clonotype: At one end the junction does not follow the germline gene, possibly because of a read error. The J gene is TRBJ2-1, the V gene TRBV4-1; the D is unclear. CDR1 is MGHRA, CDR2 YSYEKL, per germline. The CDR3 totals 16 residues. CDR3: CASSQVSQWGINEQCF. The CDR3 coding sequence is TGCGCCAGCAGCCAAGTATCCCAGTGGGGAATCAATGAGCAGTGCTTC.

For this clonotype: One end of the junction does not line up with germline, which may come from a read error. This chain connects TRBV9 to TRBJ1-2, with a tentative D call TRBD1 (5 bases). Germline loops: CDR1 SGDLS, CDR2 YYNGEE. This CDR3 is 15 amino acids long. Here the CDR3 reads CASSASAGTPQQKIF. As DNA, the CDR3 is TGTGCCAGCAGCGCCTCCGCCGGGACCCCCCAGCAAAAAATCTTC. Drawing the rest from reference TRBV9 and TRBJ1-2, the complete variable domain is DSGVTQTPKHLITATGQRVTLRCSPRSGDLSVYWYQQSLDQGLQFLIQYYNGEERAKGNILERFSAQQFPDLHSELNLSSLELGDSALYFCASSASAGTPQQKIFGSGTRLTVV.